This T cell receptor beta chain was identified in a study of blood T cell repertoires in COVID-19. For the study at large: PBMCs, B-cell-depleted T cells, or T cells provided the cDNA or gDNA that made up the material.

The sample holds a few counts of this clone. This CDR3 region has 14 residues. Trimming pared 0 bases from V and 4 bases from J, leaving 4 bases between. Per germline, CDR1 LGHNA and CDR2 YSLEER. Clones were sequenced by immunoSEQ multiplex PCR, and TCRdb holds only the in-frame ones, with some missing. The repertoire consists of about 130,000 clones, with over 60% occurring once and the leading ten covering approximately 2%. The V gene is TRBV4-3, the J gene TRBJ2-6; D unresolved. The source is a woman between 65 and 79 years old with acute or convalescent COVID-19. The sample consisted of peripheral blood. The chain's CDR3 is CASSQDLGANVLTF. The CDR3 DNA reads TGCGCCAGCAGCCAAGACCTGGGGGCCAACGTCCTGACTTTC.